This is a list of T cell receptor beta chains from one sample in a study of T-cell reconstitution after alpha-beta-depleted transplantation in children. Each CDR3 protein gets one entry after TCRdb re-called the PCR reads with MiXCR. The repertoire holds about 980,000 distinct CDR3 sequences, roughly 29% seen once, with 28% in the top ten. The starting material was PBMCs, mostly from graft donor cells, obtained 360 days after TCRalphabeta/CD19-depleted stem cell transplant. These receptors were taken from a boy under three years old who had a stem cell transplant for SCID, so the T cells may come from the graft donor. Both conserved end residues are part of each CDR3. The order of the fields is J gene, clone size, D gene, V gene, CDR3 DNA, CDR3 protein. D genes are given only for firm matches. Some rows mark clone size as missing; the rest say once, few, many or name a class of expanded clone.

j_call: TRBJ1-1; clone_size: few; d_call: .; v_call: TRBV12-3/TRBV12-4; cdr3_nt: TGTGCCAGCAGCCACCCGGGCAGGGACACTGAAGCTTTCTTT; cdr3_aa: CASSHPGRDTEAFF
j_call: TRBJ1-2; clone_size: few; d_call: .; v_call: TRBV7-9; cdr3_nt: TGTGCCAGCAGCTTGTACCTTGAGGCAAAGTATGGCTACACCTTC; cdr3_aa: CASSLYLEAKYGYTF
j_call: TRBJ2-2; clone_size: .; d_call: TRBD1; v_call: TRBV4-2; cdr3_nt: TGTGCCAGCAGCCAAGAGGGGACAGGGATCGGGGAGCTGTTTTTT; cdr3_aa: CASSQEGTGIGELFF
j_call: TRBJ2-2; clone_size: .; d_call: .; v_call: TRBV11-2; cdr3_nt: TGTGCCAGCAGCGCCCACGCCCGGGAGCTGTTTTTT; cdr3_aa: CASSAHARELFF
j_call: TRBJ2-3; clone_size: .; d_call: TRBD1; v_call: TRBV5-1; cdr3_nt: TGCGCCAGCAGCGACGGGACAGGGAAGGCAGATACGCAGTATTTT; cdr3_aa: CASSDGTGKADTQYF
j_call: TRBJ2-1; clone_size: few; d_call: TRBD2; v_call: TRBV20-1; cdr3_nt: TGCAGTGCCCCGAAGCCGGCTAGCGGGGGGACTGAGCAGTTCTTC; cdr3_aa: CSAPKPASGGTEQFF
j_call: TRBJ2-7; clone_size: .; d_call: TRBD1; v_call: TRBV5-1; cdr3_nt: TGCGCCAGCAGTTCCGGGACAGGGTCGGTCGAGCAGTACTTC; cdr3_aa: CASSSGTGSVEQYF
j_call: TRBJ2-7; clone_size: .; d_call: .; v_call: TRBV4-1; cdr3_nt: TGCGCCAGCAGCCAAGACCTTGGTTGGCCCCACTACGAGCAGTACTTC; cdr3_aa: CASSQDLGWPHYEQYF
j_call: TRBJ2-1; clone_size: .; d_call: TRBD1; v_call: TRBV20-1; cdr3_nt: TGCAGTGCTAGATCGGGACAGGCCTTGGATGAGCAGTTCTTC; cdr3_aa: CSARSGQALDEQFF
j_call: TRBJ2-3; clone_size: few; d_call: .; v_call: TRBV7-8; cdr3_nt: TGTGCCAGCAGCTCCCAGACAGTCGTTGTTGATACGCAGTATTTT; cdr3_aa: CASSSQTVVVDTQYF
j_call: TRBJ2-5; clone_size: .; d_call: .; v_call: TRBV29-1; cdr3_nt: TGCAGCGTTGCGAGGATCCTGTACCAAGAGACCCAGTACTTC; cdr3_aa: CSVARILYQETQYF
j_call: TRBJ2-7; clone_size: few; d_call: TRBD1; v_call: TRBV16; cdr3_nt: TGTGCCAGCAGCCCTGACAGGGGGCGAAGCGAGCAGTACTTC; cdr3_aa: CASSPDRGRSEQYF
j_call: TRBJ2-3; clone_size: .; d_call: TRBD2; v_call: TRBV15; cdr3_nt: TGTGCCACCAGCAGAGCTCCTAGCGGGGGGGCAGATACGCAGTATTTT; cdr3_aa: CATSRAPSGGADTQYF
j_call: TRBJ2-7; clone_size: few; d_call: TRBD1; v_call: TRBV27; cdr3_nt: TGTGCCAGCACCCTCGATTATACAGGGGGCAGAGCCTACGAGCAGTACTTC; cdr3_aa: CASTLDYTGGRAYEQYF
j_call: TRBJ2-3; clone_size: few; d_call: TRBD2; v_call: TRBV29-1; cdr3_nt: TGCAGCGAGGGCCCGGGGGGGTTTGGTACAGATACGCAGTATTTT; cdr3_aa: CSEGPGGFGTDTQYF
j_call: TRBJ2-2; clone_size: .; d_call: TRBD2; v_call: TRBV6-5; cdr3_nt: TGTGCCAGCAGTTACAGGGTACTAGCGGGGGGCCCCGGGGAGCTGTTTTTT; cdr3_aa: CASSYRVLAGGPGELFF
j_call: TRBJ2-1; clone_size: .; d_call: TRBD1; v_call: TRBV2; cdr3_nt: TGTGCCAGCACGCCAGGACAGGGTAAGCGATCCTCGCAGTTCTTC; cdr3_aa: CASTPGQGKRSSQFF
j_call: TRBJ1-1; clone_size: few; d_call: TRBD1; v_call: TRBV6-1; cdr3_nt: TGTGCCAGCAGTACGGCGACAGGGGGCTGGGACACTGAAGCTTTCTTT; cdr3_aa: CASSTATGGWDTEAFF
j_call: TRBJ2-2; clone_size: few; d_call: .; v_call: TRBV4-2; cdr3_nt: TGTGCCAGCAGCCTACCGGCCCCCCCTCCCGGGGAGCTGTTTTTT; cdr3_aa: CASSLPAPPPGELFF
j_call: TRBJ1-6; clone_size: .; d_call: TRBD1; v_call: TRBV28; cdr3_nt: TGTGCCAGCAGGGGACAGGGGGGTTCACCCCTCCACTTT; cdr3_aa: CASRGQGGSPLHF
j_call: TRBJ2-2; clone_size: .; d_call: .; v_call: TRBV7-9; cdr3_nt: TGTGCCAGCAGCCCGCGGGACACCGGCACCGGGGAGCTGTTTTTT; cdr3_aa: CASSPRDTGTGELFF
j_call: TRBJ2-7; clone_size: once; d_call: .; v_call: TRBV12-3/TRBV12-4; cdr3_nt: TGTGCCAGCAGAGTTTTTAACGGTCCTGGGGAGCAGTACTTC; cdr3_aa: CASRVFNGPGEQYF
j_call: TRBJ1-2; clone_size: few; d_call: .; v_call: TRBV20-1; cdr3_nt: TGCAGTGCTAGAGATACGGGGGGCGCGAGCTATGGCTACACCTTC; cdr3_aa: CSARDTGGASYGYTF
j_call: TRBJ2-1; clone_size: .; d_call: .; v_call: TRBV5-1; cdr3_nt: TGCGCCAGCAGCTTGGTTTTACGGGGAACCTACAATGAGCAGTTCTTC; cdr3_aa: CASSLVLRGTYNEQFF
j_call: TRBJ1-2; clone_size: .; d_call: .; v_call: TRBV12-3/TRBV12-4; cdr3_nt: TGTGCCAGCAATGGCCAGGACAATCGCCATGGCTACACCTTC; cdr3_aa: CASNGQDNRHGYTF
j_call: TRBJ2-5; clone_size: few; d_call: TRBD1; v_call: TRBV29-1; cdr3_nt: TGCAGCATTTCACAGGGGGCGACGGAGACCCAGTACTTC; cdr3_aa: CSISQGATETQYF
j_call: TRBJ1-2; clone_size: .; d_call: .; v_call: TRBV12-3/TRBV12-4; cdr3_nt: TGTGCCAGCAGTACATCCGGGACCAACTATGGCTACACCTTC; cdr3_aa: CASSTSGTNYGYTF
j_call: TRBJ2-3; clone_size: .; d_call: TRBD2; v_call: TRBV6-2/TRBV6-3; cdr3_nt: TGTGCCACCGGGAGGGGGGGCGCAGATACGCAGTATTTT; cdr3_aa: CATGRGGADTQYF
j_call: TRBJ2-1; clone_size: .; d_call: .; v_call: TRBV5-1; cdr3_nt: TGCGCCAGCAGCTTGGGGTTAATTGGTGAGCAGTTCTTC; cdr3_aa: CASSLGLIGEQFF
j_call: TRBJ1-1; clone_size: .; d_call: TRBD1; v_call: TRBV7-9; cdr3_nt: TGTGCCAGCAGCTTAGACTTCTTCGGGGGACAGGGCACTGAAGCTTTCTTT; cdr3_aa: CASSLDFFGGQGTEAFF
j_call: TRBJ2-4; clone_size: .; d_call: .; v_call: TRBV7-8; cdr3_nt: TGTGCCAGCGGGGGACACGACCTGAACATTCAGTACTTC; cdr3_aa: CASGGHDLNIQYF
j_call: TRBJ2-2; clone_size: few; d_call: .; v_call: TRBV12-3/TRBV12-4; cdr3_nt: TGTGCCAGCATCTGGCAGAGCGTCGGCGGGGAGCTGTTTTTT; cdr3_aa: CASIWQSVGGELFF
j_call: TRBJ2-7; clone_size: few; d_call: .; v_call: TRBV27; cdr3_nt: TGTGCCAGCAGTTTATCGTGGGGGGTTAACGAGCAGTACTTC; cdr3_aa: CASSLSWGVNEQYF
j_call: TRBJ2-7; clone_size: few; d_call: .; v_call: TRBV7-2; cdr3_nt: TGTGCCAGCAGATTCCGGGGGTACGAGCAGTACTTC; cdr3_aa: CASRFRGYEQYF
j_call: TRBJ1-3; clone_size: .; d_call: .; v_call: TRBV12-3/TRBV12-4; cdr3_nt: TGTGCCAGCAACGCGGGGGGCGACGGGGGAAACACCATATATTTT; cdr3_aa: CASNAGGDGGNTIYF
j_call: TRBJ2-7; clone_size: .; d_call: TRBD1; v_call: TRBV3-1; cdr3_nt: TGTGCCAGCAGCCAGAAGCTAAGTCCGGGACAGGGGAACGAGCAGTACTTC; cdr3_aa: CASSQKLSPGQGNEQYF
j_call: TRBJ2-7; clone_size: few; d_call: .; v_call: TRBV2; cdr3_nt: TGTGCCAGCAGGATCCGGGACACAGGTCTCTACGAGCAGTACTTC; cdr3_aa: CASRIRDTGLYEQYF
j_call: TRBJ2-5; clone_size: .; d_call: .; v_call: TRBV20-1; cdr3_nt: TGCAGTGCTAGGGCCGTCTCGGTAGAGACCCAGTACTTC; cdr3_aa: CSARAVSVETQYF
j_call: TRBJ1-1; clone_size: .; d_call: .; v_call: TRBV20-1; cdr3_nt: TGCAGTGCTAGAGGGCAGAGAACGAACACTGAAGCTTTCTTT; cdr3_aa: CSARGQRTNTEAFF
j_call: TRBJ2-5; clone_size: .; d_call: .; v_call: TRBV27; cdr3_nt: TGTGCCAGCAGCATTGTTGGCGGGGTGACCCAGTACTTC; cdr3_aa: CASSIVGGVTQYF
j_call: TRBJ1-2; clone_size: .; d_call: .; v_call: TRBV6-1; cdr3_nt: TGTGCCAGCAGTCCAGGCGGACCGACTGTATATGGCTACACCTTC; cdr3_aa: CASSPGGPTVYGYTF
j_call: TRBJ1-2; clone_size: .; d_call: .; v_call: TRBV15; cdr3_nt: TGTGCCACCAGCAGAGATTATGCTTCTGGCTACACCTTC; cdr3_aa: CATSRDYASGYTF
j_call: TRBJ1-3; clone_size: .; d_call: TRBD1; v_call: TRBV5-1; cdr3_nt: TGCGCCAGCAGCCTTACGACAGGGTCCTCTGGAAACACCATATATTTT; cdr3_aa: CASSLTTGSSGNTIYF
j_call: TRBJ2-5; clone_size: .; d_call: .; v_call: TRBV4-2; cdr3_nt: TGTGCCAGCAGCCAAGACCCGGCAGGGATAGAGACCCAGTACTTC; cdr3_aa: CASSQDPAGIETQYF
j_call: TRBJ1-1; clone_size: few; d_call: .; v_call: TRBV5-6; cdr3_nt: TGTGCCAGCAGCCGTGAATCGGCCCTTTTGGGGGGCAACACTGAAGCTTTCTTT; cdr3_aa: CASSRESALLGGNTEAFF
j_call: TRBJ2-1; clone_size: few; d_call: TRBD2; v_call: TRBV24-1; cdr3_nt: TGTGCCACCAGTGATACTAGCGGGTTAAGCTCCTACAATGAGCAGTTCTTC; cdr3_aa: CATSDTSGLSSYNEQFF
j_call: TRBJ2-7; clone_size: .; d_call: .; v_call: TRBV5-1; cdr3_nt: TGCGCCAGCAGCCTTTTACCGGGACGCCTCTACGAGCAGTACTTC; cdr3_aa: CASSLLPGRLYEQYF
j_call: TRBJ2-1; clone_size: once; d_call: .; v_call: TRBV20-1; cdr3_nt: TGCAGTGCCGCGGCAGTTGGGGATGAGCAGTTCTTC; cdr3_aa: CSAAAVGDEQFF
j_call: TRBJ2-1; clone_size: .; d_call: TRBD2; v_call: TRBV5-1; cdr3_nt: TGCGCCAGCAGCTTGTCGCCTAGCGGGGGAATGGGCAATGAGCAGTTCTTC; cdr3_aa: CASSLSPSGGMGNEQFF
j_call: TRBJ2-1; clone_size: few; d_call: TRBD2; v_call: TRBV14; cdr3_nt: TGTGCCAGCAGCCTCCCACCCTCAGCGGGGGGAAACAATGAGCAGTTCTTC; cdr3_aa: CASSLPPSAGGNNEQFF
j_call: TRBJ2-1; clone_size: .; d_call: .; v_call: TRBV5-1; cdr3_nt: TGCGCCAGCAGCTTCTCGACTAGCTCCTACAATGAGCAGTTCTTC; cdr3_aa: CASSFSTSSYNEQFF
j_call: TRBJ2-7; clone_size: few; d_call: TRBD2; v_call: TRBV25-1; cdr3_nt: TGTGCCAGCAGTGAATACCAGGGACTAGCCACGTTCTTC; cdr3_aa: CASSEYQGLATFF
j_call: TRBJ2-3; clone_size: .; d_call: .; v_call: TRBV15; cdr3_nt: TGTGCCACCTGGCAGGCAGGGAGCACAGATACGCAGTATTTT; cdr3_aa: CATWQAGSTDTQYF
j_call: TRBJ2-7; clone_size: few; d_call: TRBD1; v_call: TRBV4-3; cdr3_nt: TGCGCCAGCAGCCTCCGACAGGGGAAAGGGGAGCAGTACTTC; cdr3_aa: CASSLRQGKGEQYF
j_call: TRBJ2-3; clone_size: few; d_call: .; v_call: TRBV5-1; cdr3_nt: TGCGCCAGCAGCTTGGAAGGGTCGTATGGCACAGATACGCAGTATTTT; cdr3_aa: CASSLEGSYGTDTQYF
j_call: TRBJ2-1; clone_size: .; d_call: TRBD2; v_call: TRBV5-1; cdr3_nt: TGCGCCAGCAGTGAACTAGCGGGGGGCCCCAATGAGCAGTTCTTC; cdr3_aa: CASSELAGGPNEQFF
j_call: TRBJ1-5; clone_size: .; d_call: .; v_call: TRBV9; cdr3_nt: TGTGCCAGCAGCGTAGATGAAGGAGATAGCAATCAGCCCCAGCATTTT; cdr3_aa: CASSVDEGDSNQPQHF
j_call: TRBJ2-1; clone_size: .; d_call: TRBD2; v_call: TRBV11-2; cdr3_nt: TGTGCCAGCAGCCCCCCTAATATGGGCCCGGGACTAGCGGGAAAGCAGTTCTTC; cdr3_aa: CASSPPNMGPGLAGKQFF
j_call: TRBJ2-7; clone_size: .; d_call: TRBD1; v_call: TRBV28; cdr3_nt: TGTGCCAGCAATAAATACGGACAGGCCTACGAGCAGTACTTC; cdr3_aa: CASNKYGQAYEQYF